This T cell receptor (beta chain) derives from a study of T-cell reconstitution after alpha-beta-depleted transplantation in children. Study-wide findings and caveats: Reports say that about two months after transplant, the alpha-beta T cells came out of several hundred graft clones that had expanded.

Library preparation (for TCRbeta) was performed with unique molecular identifiers. TCRdb ran MiXCR on the PCR reads and lists one entry per CDR3 protein. The table records approximately 490,000 distinct CDR3 sequences, more than 9% of them present only once. This clonotype was seen many times. Antigen: not known. There are 14 residues in the CDR3. With 5 bases clipped from V and 6 bases from J, the junction kept 4 bases outside the gene matches. Germline values: CDR1 MNHNS, CDR2 SASEGT. The specimen was PBMCs, collected before TCRalphabeta/CD19-depleted stem cell transplant. This TCR was recovered from a child aged 2 to 15 with inherited bone marrow failure, due to receive a stem cell transplant. V is TRBV6-1 and J is TRBJ2-2, with 9 bases fitting TRBD1. The CDR3 spells CASSRQGGAGELFF. The CDR3 nucleotides are TGTGCCAGCAGTAGACAGGGGGGTGCCGGGGAGCTGTTTTTT.